The clone carrying this T cell receptor (beta chain) occurred once. The antigen remains undetermined. This sample stems from a study of cytomegalovirus exposure and HLA in healthy donors. Study-level findings and limits: A later analysis linked a missense DCLRE1C variant to TCR beta V- and J-gene trimming.

The CDR3 is made up of 19 amino acids. The junction had 16 bases not matched to a gene; V was cut back by 1 base and J by 3 bases. Germline CDR1 and CDR2: SEHNR and FQNEAQ (reference sequence). Researchers ran the PCR with 60 Vbeta and 13 Jbeta primers. In the source study's methods: The count from a later analysis was 65 million to 90 million unique TCR beta chains, about 10 million of them shared. Sequencing was performed with immunoSEQ multiplex PCR; in TCRdb, only in-frame clones are kept and a portion is missing. From that table come the V and J calls and clone size; the DNA was used to work out D and trimming. The sample holds 210,000 or so clones; 87% are singletons and the top ten take 1% to 1.5%.

The TCR sequence derives from a young man in good health and CMV-seronegative. V is TRBV7-9 and J is TRBJ2-7, with 9 bases lining up with TRBD2. The sequenced sample consisted of PBMCs. CDR3 sequence: CASSLVPVAGGGAHYEQYF. Written as DNA, the CDR3 is TGTGCCAGCAGCTTAGTTCCTGTGGCGGGCGGGGGGGCCCACTACGAGCAGTACTTC.